This T cell receptor beta chain was sequenced in a study of spatial heterogeneity in lung cancer. Study-level information: Within tumor regions, the number of TCR transcripts tracked closely with a T cell module score obtained from matched bulk RNA-seq.

Overall study findings and caveats: Tumor mutation counts were tracked by expanded intratumoral alpha and beta TCR counts. Estimates put coverage of tumor T cells about 7% for alpha and around 12% for beta chains.

This clonotype was picked up one time. Its antigen is currently unknown. Compared with germline, one end of the junction differs, possibly owing to a read error. A single record per CDR3 protein comes from TCRdb applying MiXCR to the 5' RACE reads. The table has over 10,000 distinct CDR3 sequences, 5% to 6.5% seen once. Time point: sample taken at primary tumor resection. More than 70 TRACERx patients with early, untreated non-small cell lung cancer donated samples. Unsorted whole RNA from tumor, nontumor lung or frozen PBMC underwent sequencing. Sequences were derived from lung tumor tissue, sampled at surgery. The sequence was obtained from a male donor with early-stage non-small cell lung cancer.

The CDR3 loop reads CASSQDPPGTGLAGVYNEQLF. DNA for the CDR3: TGCGCCAGCAGCCAAGACCCACCGGGCACGGGACTAGCGGGGGTGTACAATGAGCAGCTCTTC. This sequence joins TRBV4-1 and TRBJ2-1; TRBD2 matches 14 bases. This CDR3 spans 21 amino acids. CDR1 is MGHRA and CDR2 is YSYEKL in the germline V gene.